The 31 T cell receptor beta chains in this list originate from one sample, sequenced in a study of shared clonotypes between healthy human individuals. TCRdb's table, derived via immunoSEQ multiplex PCR, lists solely in-frame clones and lacks some. This repertoire shows 700,000 or so clones, 60% to 80% found once; its top ten account for 1.5% to 2%. Input material: memory CD4+ T cells sorted from blood. The sample's subset: CD45RA-negative fraction. The receptors stem from a woman aged 25-40 years in good health.

This clone was observed a few times. The CDR3 DNA reads TGCGCCAGCAGCTTGTCCCTAGCGGAAAGCACAGATACGCAGTATTTT. It encodes CASSLSLAESTDTQYF. This chain uses TRBV5-1 with TRBJ2-3, with 7 bases aligning to TRBD2. The trim removed 1 base at V and 0 bases at J, leaving 5 bases unmatched. From germline, CDR1 is SGHRS and CDR2 YFSETQ. The CDR3 loop spans 16 amino acids.

The V gene is TRBV27, the J gene TRBJ1-2; D may be TRBD1 (5 bases). The V end was cut by 3 bases, the J end by 7 bases, with 9 bases between. The germline V gene has CDR1 MNHEY and CDR2 SMNVEV (reference sequence). The CDR3 is 12 residues long. The CDR3 protein is CASSLRGVGYTF. The CDR3 region has the DNA TGTGCCAGCAGTTTGCGAGGGGTTGGCTACACCTTC.

J is TRBJ2-3 and V is TRBV6-1, with a weak D call TRBD2 (6 bases). The CDR3 runs 15 residues. Germline loops: CDR1 MNHNS, CDR2 SASEGT. V lost 6 bases, J lost 1 base, and 14 bases lay in between. The CDR3 DNA is TGTGCCAGCAGGACGGGAGAGGCTGGCACAGATACGCAGTATTTT. This translates into CASRTGEAGTDTQYF.

J is TRBJ2-2 and V is TRBV29-1; D may be TRBD1 (5 bases). V lost 6 bases and J lost 7, with 15 bases in between. The CDR3 runs to 13 residues. Germline loops: CDR1 SQVTM, CDR2 ANQGSEA. The CDR3 sequence: CSVKPQGYGELFF. CDR3 nucleotides: TGCAGCGTAAAGCCCCAGGGTTACGGGGAGCTGTTTTTT.

CDR3 DNA: TGTGCCACCAGCAGGGCGGGACAAACGTACTTC. Its protein product is CATSRAGQTYF. The genes are TRBV15 and TRBJ2-7; D might be TRBD1 or TRBD2, each matching 6 bases. The CDR3 loop spans 11 amino acids. Trimming left V 3 bases short and J 12 bases short, with 12 bases between. CDR1 is LNHNV and CDR2 is YYDKDF in the germline V gene (reference sequence). Combining the CDR3 with reference TRBV15 and TRBJ2-7 gives the whole variable domain DAMVIQNPRYQVTQFGKPVTLSCSQTLNHNVMYWYQQKSSQAPKLLFHYYDKDFNNEADTPDNFQSRRPNTSFCFLDIRSPGLGDTAMYLCATSRAGQTYFGPGTRLTVT.

The rearrangement joins TRBV7-3 to TRBJ2-5; D not certain. Germline V gene data show CDR1 as SGHTA and CDR2 as FQGTGA. The CDR3 is 13 residues long. Between the trimmed V and J ends, which lost 5 bases and 1 base, there was a span of 8 bases. The CDR3 nucleotides read TGTGCCAGCAGCGTTAAGGTCCAAGAGACCCAGTACTTC. Its translation: CASSVKVQETQYF.

J is TRBJ2-7 and V is TRBV27, with 12 bases identical to TRBD2. CDR3 length: 15 residues. The ends lost 5 bases at V and 4 bases at J; junction bases unmatched: 6. Germline V lookup: CDR1 MNHEY, CDR2 SMNVEV (reference sequence). The CDR3 DNA reads TGTGCCAGCAGTCGGACTAGCGGGGCTTTGTACGAGCAGTACTTC. Translated: CASSRTSGALYEQYF.

This rearrangement joins TRBV6-6 to TRBJ1-4; D gene ambiguous. The V gene's germline CDR1 is MNHNY and CDR2 SVGAGI (reference sequence). This CDR3 spans 13 amino acids. V gave up 8 bases and J gave up 6 bases, with 13 bases separating them. The DNA for the CDR3 is TGTGCCAGCGCGAGCGGGTCCGATGAAAAACTGTTTTTT. Its protein is CASASGSDEKLFF.

In the case of this clone: A read error is likely here: a far larger clone is one base away. The chain employs TRBV7-2 and TRBJ2-7; TRBD2 agrees at 7 bases. This CDR3 has 14 amino acids. CDR1 and CDR2 (germline): SGHTA, FQGNSA. CDR3 residues: CASSFQRDSHEQYF. The DNA of the CDR3 is TGTGCCAGCAGCTTTCAGCGGGACTCCCACGAGCAGTACTTC.

The chain combines TRBV7-2 with TRBJ2-3; 9 bases match TRBD1. Per germline, CDR1 SGHTA and CDR2 FQGNSA. The length of the CDR3 is 14 residues. The V segment lost 5 bases and the J segment 4 bases; nucleotides outside the gene matches: 4. The CDR3 region is CASSQDRGADTQYF. CDR3 DNA: TGTGCCAGCAGCCAGGACAGGGGCGCAGATACGCAGTATTTT.

About this clone itself: This CDR3 is also generated by other DNA sequences in the sample. This chain connects TRBV6-1 to TRBJ1-2; no clear D gene. The CDR3 runs to 13 residues. Germline lookup yields CDR1 MNHNS and CDR2 SASEGT. Trimming removed 2 bases at V and 4 bases at J, with 8 bases between. Here the CDR3 reads CASSEQTVYGYTF. DNA of the CDR3: TGTGCCAGCAGTGAACAAACGGTCTATGGCTACACCTTC.

This clone occurred once. V usage is TRBV9 and J usage is TRBJ2-7, with D perhaps TRBD2 (5 bases). V was pared by 0 bases and J by 4 bases, with 14 bases between. CDR1 and CDR2 (germline): SGDLS, YYNGEE. This CDR3 comprises 15 residues. The CDR3 sequence is CASSVGPGSAYEQYF. The CDR3 DNA sequence: TGTGCCAGCAGCGTAGGACCGGGTAGCGCATACGAGCAGTACTTC.

The rearrangement uses TRBV14 and TRBJ2-7, with 10 bases fitting TRBD2. CDR3 length equals 13 residues. V dropped 2 bases and J dropped 11; count of bases not matched to a gene: 6. Germline V CDR1 and CDR2: SGHDN, FVKESK. The CDR3 DNA follows: TGTGCCAGCAGCCAAACGACTAGCGGGCAGAAGTACTTC. Amino acids: CASSQTTSGQKYF.

V is TRBV7-8 and J is TRBJ2-6; no clear D. Germline values: CDR1 SGHVS, CDR2 FQNEAQ. V was pared by 2 bases and J by 0 bases, with 11 bases between. The CDR3 sequence is 17 residues long. This CDR3 reads CASSLYGGNSGANVLTF. CDR3 coding DNA: TGTGCCAGCAGCTTATACGGTGGTAACTCTGGGGCCAACGTCCTGACTTTC.

The gene calls are TRBV19 and TRBJ2-1, with a tentative D call TRBD2 (6 bases). CDR1 LNHDA and CDR2 SQIVND come from the germline V gene (reference sequence). This CDR3 spans 15 amino acids. V was shortened by 6 bases and J by 3 bases, with 15 bases between the two germline ends. The CDR3 loop is CASSRISGYYNEQFF. As DNA, the CDR3 is TGTGCCAGTAGCCGGATTAGCGGCTACTACAATGAGCAGTTCTTC. Looking up the rest from reference TRBV19 and TRBJ2-1 gives the full variable domain: DGGITQSPKYLFRKEGQNVTLSCEQNLNHDAMYWYRQDPGQGLRLIYYSQIVNDFQKGDIAEGYSVSREKKESFPLTVTSAQKNPTAFYLCASSRISGYYNEQFFGPGTRLTVL.

This clone was seen at least ten times. The sample holds other DNA sequences that translate to the same CDR3. The chain has TRBV20-1 and TRBJ2-7; a weak D match, TRBD1 (6 bases). The CDR3 runs 11 residues. Trimming shortened V by 6 bases and J by 4 bases, and 10 bases separated the two germline ends. In germline, CDR1 is DFQATT, CDR2 SNEGSKA (reference sequence). The CDR3 spells CSARGPYEQYF. CDR3 sequence (DNA): TGCAGTGCCAGGGGCCCATACGAGCAGTACTTC.

The chain links TRBV5-6 to TRBJ2-4; 9 bases align to TRBD2. The CDR3 loop spans 15 amino acids. Germline loops: CDR1 SGHDT, CDR2 YYEEEE. V lost 4 bases, J lost 0 bases, and 2 bases stayed unmatched. In DNA, the CDR3 is TGTGCCAGCAGCAGACTAGCGGTAGCCAAAAACATTCAGTACTTC. Translating it yields CASSRLAVAKNIQYF.

The chain uses TRBV6-1 and TRBJ2-3; D is ambiguous. This CDR3 comprises 14 residues. V dropped 7 bases and J dropped 0 bases, with 11 bases sitting between them. The V gene's germline CDR1 is MNHNS and CDR2 SASEGT. The CDR3 loop reads CASTTRGSTDTQYF. CDR3 sequence (DNA): TGTGCCAGCACCACCCGAGGAAGCACAGATACGCAGTATTTT.

V and J are TRBV4-1 and TRBJ2-7, with 9 nucleotides matching TRBD1. The CDR3 contains 17 residues. The germline CDR1 and CDR2 sequences are MGHRA and YSYEKL. With 4 bases clipped from V and 6 bases from J, the junction kept 16 bases outside the gene matches. As DNA, the CDR3 is TGCGCCAGCAGCCTGAAACCCCGGGACAGGGTATATCGCGAGCAGTACTTC. Residues: CASSLKPRDRVYREQYF.

The V gene is TRBV7-9, the J gene TRBJ1-6, with TRBD1 matching over 10 bases. The CDR3 totals 14 residues. Per the germline V gene, CDR1 is SEHNR and CDR2 is FQNEAQ (reference sequence). With 3 bases clipped from V and 10 bases from J, the junction kept 3 bases outside the gene matches. CDR3: CASSLETGGSPLHF. The CDR3 DNA reads TGTGCCAGCAGCTTGGAGACAGGGGGCTCACCCCTCCACTTT.

The chain carries TRBV5-6 and TRBJ2-3; 11 bases align to TRBD1. The junction had 7 bases not matched to a gene; V was cut back by 4 bases and J by 6 bases. The CDR3 runs to 15 residues. CDR1 and CDR2 (germline): SGHDT, YYEEEE. The CDR3 spells CASSQDRGQSDTQYF. The CDR3, as DNA: TGTGCCAGCAGCCAGGACAGGGGGCAGTCGGATACGCAGTATTTT.

The chain uses TRBV29-1 and TRBJ2-4; tentatively, D is TRBD1 or TRBD2 (5 bases each). This CDR3 region has 16 residues. V was pared by 0 bases and J by 1 base, with 13 bases between. Germline CDR1 SQVTM, CDR2 ANQGSEA. In DNA form, the CDR3 reads TGCAGCGTTGAAGATCGTGGTGGGGGTGCCAAAAACATTCAGTACTTC. This sequence encodes CSVEDRGGGAKNIQYF.

The V gene is TRBV5-1, the J gene TRBJ2-7; TRBD2 aligns across 7 bases. With 0 bases clipped from V and 0 bases from J, the junction kept 3 bases outside the gene matches. CDR1 is SGHRS, CDR2 YFSETQ, per germline. This CDR3 contains 15 residues. The chain's CDR3 is CASSLVLATSYEQYF. The CDR3 DNA reads TGCGCCAGCAGCTTGGTACTAGCGACCTCCTACGAGCAGTACTTC. Filled out from reference TRBV5-1 and TRBJ2-7, the complete variable domain reads KAGVTQTPRYLIKTRGQQVTLSCSPISGHRSVSWYQQTPGQGLQFLFEYFSETQRNKGNFPGRFSGRQFSNSRSEMNVSTLELGDSALYLCASSLVLATSYEQYFGPGTRLTVT.

The chain links TRBV20-1 to TRBJ2-7; 8 positions match TRBD2. The CDR3 extends over 11 amino acids. CDR1 is DFQATT, CDR2 SNEGSKA, per germline (reference sequence). Trimming removed 5 bases from V and 6 bases from J; junction bases left unmatched: 3. In DNA form, the CDR3 reads TGCAGTGCTCGGGGGGGAGGCGAGCAGTACTTC. Its protein product is CSARGGGEQYF.

The gene calls are TRBV18 and TRBJ2-7; 9 bases are shared with TRBD2. This CDR3 has 17 amino acids. V was clipped by 2 bases and J by 3 bases; unmatched bases: 11. Looked up from germline, CDR1 is KGHSH and CDR2 is LQKENI. Written as DNA, the CDR3 is TGTGCCAGCTCACCAAACCAGTTGGGTAGCGGGAGCTACGAGCAGTACTTC. Translation: CASSPNQLGSGSYEQYF.

This clone occurred many times. The sample carries other DNA sequences with the same CDR3. V usage is TRBV7-2 and J usage is TRBJ1-4; 8 positions agree with TRBD1. V was clipped by 5 bases and J by 4 bases; unmatched bases: 3. The CDR3 has 14 residues. In germline, CDR1 is SGHTA, CDR2 FQGNSA. As DNA, the CDR3 is TGTGCCAGCAGCCGAGGACAGGGTAATGAAAAACTGTTTTTT. Protein sequence: CASSRGQGNEKLFF. Variable domain in full (rest from reference TRBV7-2 and TRBJ1-4): GAGVSQSPSNKVTEKGKDVELRCDPISGHTALYWYRQSLGQGLEFLIYFQGNSAPDKSGLPSDRFSAERTGGSVSTLTIQRTQQEDSAVYLCASSRGQGNEKLFFGSGTQLSVL.

This clone has more than one count but fewer than ten. The chain carries TRBV28 and TRBJ2-1; 7 bases are shared with TRBD2. Trimming took 1 base from V and 5 from J; bases not matched to a gene: 5. The CDR3 extends over 15 amino acids. In germline, CDR1 is MDHEN, CDR2 SYDVKM. CDR3 sequence reads: CASSLYLAENNEQFF. For the CDR3, the DNA is TGTGCCAGCAGTTTATACCTAGCGGAGAACAATGAGCAGTTCTTC.

This clone was observed a few times. The same CDR3 can be traced to other DNA sequences in this sample. The chain carries TRBV28 and TRBJ1-3, with D unresolved. Germline values: CDR1 MDHEN, CDR2 SYDVKM. V lost 7 bases, J lost 1 base, and 8 bases lay in between. This CDR3 is 13 amino acids long. CDR3 protein: CASTPGSGNTIYF. The CDR3 nucleotides are TGTGCCAGCACCCCAGGTTCTGGAAACACCATATATTTT.

The chain recombines TRBV7-9 with TRBJ2-7; 9 bases align to TRBD1. The length of the CDR3 is 15 residues. Germline V CDR1 and CDR2: SEHNR, FQNEAQ (reference sequence). The J segment lost 3 bases and the V segment lost 1 base, leaving 4 bases of the junction unmatched. The CDR3 DNA reads as TGTGCCAGCAGCTTAGGCGGGACAGGGAACTACGAGCAGTACTTC. Translation: CASSLGGTGNYEQYF.

V usage is TRBV28 and J usage is TRBJ2-5, with TRBD1 matching over 7 bases. The CDR3 has 14 residues. CDR1 is MDHEN, CDR2 SYDVKM, per germline. V shed 7 bases and J 3 bases; nucleotides not matched to a gene: 8. The CDR3 sequence: CASIQTGKEETQYF. CDR3 nucleotide sequence: TGTGCCAGCATTCAGACAGGGAAAGAAGAGACCCAGTACTTC.

This clone turned up a few times. A far larger clone is only one base removed, so a read error is likely. The rearrangement joins TRBV28 to TRBJ1-5; D remains unclear. Trimming removed 5 bases at V and 7 bases at J, with 3 bases between. There are 10 residues in the CDR3. Germline lookup yields CDR1 MDHEN and CDR2 SYDVKM. The CDR3 region is CASSEQPQHF. The CDR3 DNA reads as TGTGCCAGCAGTGAGCAGCCCCAGCATTTT. Variable domain in full (rest from reference TRBV28 and TRBJ1-5): DVKVTQSSRYLVKRTGEKVFLECVQDMDHENMFWYRQDPGLGLRLIYFSYDVKMKEKGDIPEGYSVSREKKERFSLILESASTNQTSMYLCASSEQPQHFGDGTRLSIL.